This T cell receptor (beta chain) was recovered during a study of long-term antiretroviral therapy in people with HIV. Study results and caveats: An increase in diversity followed ART, yet levels stayed below transplant donor controls.

The CDR3 extends over 19 amino acids. The germline gives CDR1 LNHDA, CDR2 SQIVND (reference sequence). Trimming cost V 4 bases and J 2 bases; bases outside gene matches: 13. immunoSEQ v3.0 was run at survey level. Generated by immunoSEQ multiplex PCR, the TCRdb table keeps only in-frame clones and is missing some. The table lists fewer than 55,000 clones, roughly 96% of them singletons. This clone was recorded a few times. What it binds is not known. This sample comprised unsorted PBMCs, obtained 3.7 years after starting antiretroviral therapy. The chain is built from TRBV19 and TRBJ2-7; 14 positions match TRBD2. This receptor was identified in a woman aged 45 to 65 with HIV. In DNA, the CDR3 is TGTGCCAGTAGTAGCCGACTAGCGGGGGGGTCCGCAGTCACCTACGAGCAGTACTTC. Translated: CASSSRLAGGSAVTYEQYF.